This TCR beta chain was identified in a study of cytomegalovirus exposure and HLA in healthy donors. PCR employed 60 Vbeta and 13 Jbeta primers. Clones were read by immunoSEQ multiplex PCR, and TCRdb kept only the in-frame ones, dropping some. The data hold about 180,000 clones, with 70% to 85% observed a single time. Trimming took 1 base from V and 3 from J, leaving 12 bases between them. This CDR3 is built from 16 residues. In germline, CDR1 is SGHVS, CDR2 FNYEAQ. The chain employs TRBV7-6 and TRBJ1-4; no definite D call. This receptor was identified in a man aged 18 to 35 in good health and CMV-seronegative. Sequencing was done on a sample of PBMCs. The CDR3 reads CASSLVAHTPNEKLFF. The CDR3 DNA sequence: TGTGCCAGCAGCTTAGTCGCTCATACTCCTAATGAAAAACTGTTTTTT.